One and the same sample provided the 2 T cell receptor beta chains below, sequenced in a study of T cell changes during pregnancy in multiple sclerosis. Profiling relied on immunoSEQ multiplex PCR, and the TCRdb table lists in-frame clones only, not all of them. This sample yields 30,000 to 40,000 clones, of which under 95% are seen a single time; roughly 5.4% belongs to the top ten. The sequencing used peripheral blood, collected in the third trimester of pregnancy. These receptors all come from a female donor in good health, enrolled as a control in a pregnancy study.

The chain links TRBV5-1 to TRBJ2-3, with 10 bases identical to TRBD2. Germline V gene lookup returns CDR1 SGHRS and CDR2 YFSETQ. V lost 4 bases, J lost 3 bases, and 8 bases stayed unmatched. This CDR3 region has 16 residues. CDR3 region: CASSTSGGALTDTQYF. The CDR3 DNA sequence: TGCGCCAGCAGCACCAGCGGGGGGGCACTTACAGATACGCAGTATTTT.

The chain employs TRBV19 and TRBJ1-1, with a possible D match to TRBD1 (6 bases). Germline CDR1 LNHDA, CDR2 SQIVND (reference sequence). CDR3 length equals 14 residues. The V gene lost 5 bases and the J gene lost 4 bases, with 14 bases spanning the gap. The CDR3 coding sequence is TGTGCCAGTAGTTCATCAGGGGCGCGCACTGAAGCTTTCTTT. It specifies CASSSSGARTEAFF.